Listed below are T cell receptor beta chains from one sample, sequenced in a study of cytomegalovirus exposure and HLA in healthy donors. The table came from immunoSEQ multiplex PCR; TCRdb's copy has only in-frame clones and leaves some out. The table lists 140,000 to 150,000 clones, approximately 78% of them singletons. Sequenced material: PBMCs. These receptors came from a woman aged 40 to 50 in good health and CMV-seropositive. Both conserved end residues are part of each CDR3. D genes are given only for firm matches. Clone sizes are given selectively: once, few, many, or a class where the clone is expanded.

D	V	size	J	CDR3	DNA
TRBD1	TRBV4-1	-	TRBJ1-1	CASSQAAGQIMNTEAFF	TGCGCCAGCAGCCAAGCTGCGGGACAGATAATGAACACTGAAGCTTTCTTT
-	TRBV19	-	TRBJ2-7	CASRDTGASYEQYF	TGTGCCAGTAGGGATACGGGTGCTTCCTACGAGCAGTACTTC
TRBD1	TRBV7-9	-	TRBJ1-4	CASSPGGAGEKLFF	TGTGCCAGCAGCCCAGGGGGCGCGGGCGAAAAACTGTTTTTT
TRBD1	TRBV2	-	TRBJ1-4	CASKTGGAREKLFF	TGTGCCAGCAAGACAGGGGGCGCACGGGAAAAACTGTTTTTT
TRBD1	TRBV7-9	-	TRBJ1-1	CASSSTGGGLNTEAFF	TGTGCCAGCAGCTCTACAGGGGGGGGGCTGAACACTGAAGCTTTCTTT
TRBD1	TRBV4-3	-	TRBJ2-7	CASSSGTGTYEQYF	TGCGCCAGCAGCTCCGGGACAGGGACCTACGAGCAGTACTTC
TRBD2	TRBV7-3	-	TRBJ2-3	CASSPGGGTDTQYF	TGTGCCAGCAGCCCGGGGGGAGGCACAGATACGCAGTATTTT
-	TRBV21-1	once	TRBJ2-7	CASSKVSGIYEQYF	TGTGCCAGCAGCAAAGTTAGCGGGATCTACGAGCAGTACTTC
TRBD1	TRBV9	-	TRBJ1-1	CASSARDSTEAFF	TGTGCCAGCAGCGCCCGGGACAGCACTGAAGCTTTCTTT
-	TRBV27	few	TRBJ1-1	CASSLDSRLTEAFF	TGTGCCAGCAGTTTGGACTCCCGGCTAACTGAAGCTTTCTTT
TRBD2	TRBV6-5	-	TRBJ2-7	CASSYVVAGGSYEQYF	TGTGCCAGCAGTTACGTGGTAGCGGGAGGCTCCTACGAGCAGTACTTC
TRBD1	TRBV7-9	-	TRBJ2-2	CASSLGTGVKSGELFF	TGTGCCAGCAGCTTAGGGACAGGGGTGAAGTCCGGGGAGCTGTTTTTT
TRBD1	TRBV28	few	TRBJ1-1	CASSNGQGRTEAFF	TGTGCCAGCAGCAACGGACAGGGGCGGACTGAAGCTTTCTTT
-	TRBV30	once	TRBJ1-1	CAWSVARFNTEAFF	TGTGCCTGGAGTGTCGCCAGGTTCAACACTGAAGCTTTCTTT
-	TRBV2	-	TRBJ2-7	CASGRGPGAYEQYF	TGTGCCAGCGGGCGGGGCCCCGGGGCCTACGAGCAGTACTTC
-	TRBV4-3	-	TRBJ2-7	CASSLRVEGYEQYF	TGCGCCAGCAGCCTACGGGTAGAAGGCTACGAGCAGTACTTC
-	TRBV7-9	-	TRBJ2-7	CSSSRTYEQYF	TGTTCCAGCAGCCGTACCTACGAGCAGTACTTC
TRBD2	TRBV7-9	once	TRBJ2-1	CASRGWREGLRQFF	TGTGCCAGCAGGGGTTGGCGGGAGGGCCTTCGGCAGTTCTTC
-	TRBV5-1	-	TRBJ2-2	CASSLGGLGTGELFF	TGCGCCAGCAGCTTGGGTGGTCTCGGCACCGGGGAGCTGTTTTTT
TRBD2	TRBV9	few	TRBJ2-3	CASSATLAGGLGDTQYF	TGTGCCAGCAGCGCAACGCTAGCGGGAGGGTTAGGGGATACGCAGTATTTT
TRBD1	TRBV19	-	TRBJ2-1	CASSTSDRGDHNEQFF	TGTGCCAGTAGTACCTCGGACAGGGGTGACCACAATGAGCAGTTCTTC
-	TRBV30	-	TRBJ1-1	CACRRGAKGTEAFF	TGTGCTTGCCGGCGGGGGGCGAAGGGCACTGAAGCTTTCTTT
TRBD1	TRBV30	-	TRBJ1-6	CAWSASGGSYNSPLHF	TGTGCCTGGAGTGCCTCAGGGGGCTCCTATAATTCACCCCTCCACTTT
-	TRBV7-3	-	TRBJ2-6	CASSTIHRAGANVLTF	TGTGCCAGCAGCACTATTCACAGGGCTGGGGCCAACGTCCTGACTTTC
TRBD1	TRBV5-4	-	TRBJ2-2	CASSSWGQGNGELFF	TGTGCCAGCAGCTCCTGGGGACAGGGGAACGGGGAGCTGTTTTTT
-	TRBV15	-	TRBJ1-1	CATSRDSVEAFF	TGTGCCACCAGCAGAGATTCTGTTGAAGCTTTCTTT
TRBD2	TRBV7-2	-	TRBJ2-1	CASSLGQRGNEQFF	TGTGCCAGCAGCTTAGGTCAGCGGGGCAATGAGCAGTTCTTC
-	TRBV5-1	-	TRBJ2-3	CARIARDTQYF	TGCGCCAGAATAGCCCGTGATACGCAGTATTTT
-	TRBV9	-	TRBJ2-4	CASSVGGAKNIQYF	TGTGCCAGCAGCGTAGGAGGGGCCAAAAACATTCAGTACTTC
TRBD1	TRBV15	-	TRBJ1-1	CATSSRDRVTEAFF	TGTGCCACCAGCAGCCGGGACAGGGTCACTGAAGCTTTCTTT
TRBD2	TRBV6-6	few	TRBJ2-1	CASRRAGLRNEQFF	TGTGCCAGCAGGCGAGCGGGACTTAGGAATGAGCAGTTCTTC